What follows is one TCR beta chain and its context. Random hexamers primed reverse transcription of about 0.45 to 1 ug RNA. Each CDR3 protein gets one entry after TCRdb re-called the immunoSEQ multiplex PCR reads with MiXCR. The table shows around 170,000 distinct CDR3 sequences, with 95% occurring only once. This record comes from a study of CD8 T cells in Susac syndrome. Negative isolation was used for CD8+ and CD4+ T cells, and FACS enrichment was applied to TEMRA cells. The specimen sequenced was CD8+ T cells from PBMCs. The receptor's source is a human donor with Susac syndrome.

CDR3 coding DNA: TGTGCTAGTGGTTTGGACGAAGGGACAGGGGGCGTCGAGCAGTACTTC. As protein: CASGLDEGTGGVEQYF. This chain links TRBV12-5 with TRBJ2-7, with TRBD1 matching 12 bases. This CDR3 spans 16 amino acids. The J segment lost 6 bases and the V segment lost 1 base, leaving 7 bases of the junction unmatched. CDR1 and CDR2 from the germline V gene are LGHNT and FRNRAP.